The clone carrying this T cell receptor (beta chain) was seen at least ten times. What it binds is unknown. The record originates from a study of CD8 T cells in ankylosing spondylitis. Findings and caveats of the study: Earlier literature documents some of the motif variants in reactive arthritis synovial fluid and blood. It appeared that ankylosing spondylitis blood was characterized by a TCR beta motif of under ten highly homologous variants.

This CDR3 has 18 residues. Germline CDR1 reads LGHNA; CDR2 reads YNFKEQ. Trimming took off 0 bases at V and 3 bases at J, with 21 bases between the two ends. TCRdb used MiXCR to reprocess the 5' RACE reads, holding one entry per CDR3 protein. The profile shows about 500,000 distinct CDR3 sequences, approximately 5.3% of them singletons. This chain connects TRBV4-2 to TRBJ2-7; possibly TRBD1 or TRBD2 for D (6 bases each). This TCR was recovered from a male donor with ankylosing spondylitis. Sequenced input: blood, either unsorted or a sorted T cell fraction (not recorded which). In DNA form, the CDR3 reads TGTGCCAGCAGCCAAGATCACTTGTCGGGGGCCGGGCTCTACGAGCAGTACTTC. Translation: CASSQDHLSGAGLYEQYF.